This T cell receptor beta chain was recovered during a study of identical twins. Regarding the study as a whole: A lower insertion count was a feature of abundant cord blood beta clonotypes, with no such feature in memory repertoires. These conclusions were based on statistical analysis (cross-sectional, not following the same donors).

TCRdb independently ran MiXCR on the 5' RACE reads; one entry per CDR3 protein. The table has about 200,000 distinct CDR3 sequences, around 6.9% seen once. This clonotype was counted ten times or more. The antigen remains unidentified. The germline CDR1 and CDR2 sequences are ENHRY and SYGVKD. The CDR3 spans 15 residues. Trimming cost V 4 bases and J 3 bases; bases outside gene matches: 5. These data also featured in a second study, about yellow fever vaccine responses in identical twins.

This sequence originates from a woman between 18 and 29 years old in good health. The rearrangement joins TRBV10-3 to TRBJ2-1; 8 bases align to TRBD2. Material: memory (CD45RO+) T cells sorted from blood. As DNA, the CDR3 is TGTGCCATCAGTGCGGGACTAGGGGGCTACAATGAGCAGTTCTTC. It codes for CAISAGLGGYNEQFF.